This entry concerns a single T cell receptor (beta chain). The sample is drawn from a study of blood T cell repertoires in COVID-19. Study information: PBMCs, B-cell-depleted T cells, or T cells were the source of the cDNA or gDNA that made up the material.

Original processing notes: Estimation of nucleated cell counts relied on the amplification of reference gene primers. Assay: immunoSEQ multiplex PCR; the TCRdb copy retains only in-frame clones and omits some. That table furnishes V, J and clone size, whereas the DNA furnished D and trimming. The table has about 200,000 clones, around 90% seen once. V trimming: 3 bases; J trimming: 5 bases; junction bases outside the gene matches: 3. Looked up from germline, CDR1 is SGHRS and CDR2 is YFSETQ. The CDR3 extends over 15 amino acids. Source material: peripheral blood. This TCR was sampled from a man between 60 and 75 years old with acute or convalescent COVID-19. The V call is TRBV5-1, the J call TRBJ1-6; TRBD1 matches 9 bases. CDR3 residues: CASSWWDRDNSPLHF. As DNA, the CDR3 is TGCGCCAGCAGCTGGTGGGACAGGGATAATTCACCCCTCCACTTT.